This T cell receptor beta chain came from a study of blood T cell repertoires in COVID-19. In germline, CDR1 is MNHEY, CDR2 SVGAGI. The CDR3 spans 14 residues. V lost 6 bases to trimming and J lost 2 bases, with 13 bases between them. Clones were read by immunoSEQ multiplex PCR, and TCRdb kept only the in-frame ones, dropping some. The table includes about 74,000 clones, about four fifths detected once. This chain uses TRBV6-5 with TRBJ1-1, with D possibly being TRBD1 (6 bases). Sequenced sample: peripheral blood. This clonotype was obtained from a human donor in a cohort sampled during active COVID-19. The CDR3 here is CASSLDRSNTEAFF. As DNA, the CDR3 is TGTGCCAGCAGCCTCGACAGGTCAAACACTGAAGCTTTCTTT.